Below, 28 T cell receptor beta chains from the same sample are listed, as sequenced in a study of T cells after yellow fever vaccination. Via MiXCR, TCRdb re-called the 5' RACE reads, giving one row per CDR3 protein. The repertoire has approximately 300,000 distinct CDR3 sequences, about 10% of them found once; the top ten carry 3% to 3.5%. This sample comprised CD4+ T cells sorted from PBMCs, obtained 45 days after the yellow fever booster vaccination. Receptors originate from a young man who received the YFV17D yellow fever vaccine.

This clonotype was observed at least ten times. The chain uses TRBV4-2 and TRBJ1-4; 7 bases agree with TRBD1. Trimming took 0 bases from V and 3 from J; bases not matched to a gene: 7. Per the germline V gene, CDR1 is LGHNA and CDR2 is YNFKEQ. The CDR3 spans 17 residues. CDR3 in DNA: TGTGCCAGCAGCCAAGATAAGGCGGGACAGTCTAATGAAAAACTGTTTTTT. Protein: CASSQDKAGQSNEKLFF.

V and J are TRBV30 and TRBJ1-1; D remains ambiguous. This CDR3 is 14 amino acids long. V gave up 2 bases and J gave up 1 base, with 11 bases separating them. Germline V gives CDR1 GTSNPN, CDR2 SVGIG (reference sequence). The CDR3 nucleotides read TGTGCCTGGAGTTCAGCCCGATGGAACACTGAAGCTTTCTTT. Translated, it gives CAWSSARWNTEAFF.

This clonotype has a handful of counts. Written as DNA, the CDR3 is TGTGCCAGCAGCCAAGAGGGGTTTGGAGAGACCCAGTACTTC. Amino acid sequence: CASSQEGFGETQYF. The chain joins TRBV4-2 to TRBJ2-5; D is unclear. Germline values: CDR1 LGHNA, CDR2 YNFKEQ. Trimming pared 0 bases from V and 4 bases from J, leaving 9 bases between. CDR3 length: 14 residues.

V and J are TRBV12-5 and TRBJ1-5; 8 bases match TRBD1. The CDR3 sequence is 13 residues long. The germline V gene encodes CDR1 LGHNT and CDR2 FRNRAP. V lost 6 bases and J lost 11; bases outside the gene matches: 9. The CDR3 region is CASGDRAPGAQHF. The CDR3 nucleotides read TGTGCTAGTGGGGACAGGGCCCCAGGGGCCCAGCATTTT. Full variable domain (outside the CDR3, taken from reference TRBV12-5 and TRBJ1-5): DARVTQTPRHKVTEMGQEVTMRCQPILGHNTVFWYRQTMMQGLELLAYFRNRAPLDDSGMPKDRFSAEMPDATLATLKIQPSEPRDSAVYFCASGDRAPGAQHFGDGTRLSIL.

The sample holds a few counts of this clonotype. The rearrangement links TRBV5-8 to TRBJ2-5; no clear D gene. CDR3 length: 12 amino acids. CDR1 and CDR2 (germline): SGHTS, YDEGEE. V was clipped by 3 bases and J by 5 bases, with 8 bases between them. CDR3: CASSWRLETQYF. In DNA form, the CDR3 reads TGTGCCAGCAGCTGGAGACTGGAGACCCAGTACTTC.

This clonotype was found many times. The rearrangement uses TRBV7-2 and TRBJ2-1; D perhaps matches TRBD1 (5 bases). V lost 3 bases and J 9 bases, leaving 15 bases between the germline ends. The CDR3 totals 14 residues. The V gene's germline CDR1 is SGHTA and CDR2 FQGNSA. CDR3 loop: CASSFRVSGPEQFF. The CDR3 nucleotides read TGTGCCAGCAGCTTCAGGGTTTCGGGTCCTGAGCAGTTCTTC.

This clonotype has only a few counts. The genes are TRBV24-1 and TRBJ1-1, with TRBD1 as a possible D gene (6 bases). Germline-derived CDR1 and CDR2 are KGHDR and SFDVKD. The CDR3 covers 14 residues. V dropped 12 bases and J dropped 0 bases, with 16 bases sitting between them. Here the CDR3 reads CAPGGRAMNTEAFF. The CDR3 DNA is TGTGCCCCGGGGGGCAGGGCGATGAACACTGAAGCTTTCTTT.

V usage is TRBV10-2 and J usage is TRBJ2-7; D is possibly TRBD1 (7 bases). Germline-derived CDR1 and CDR2 are WSHSY and SAAADI. The length of the CDR3 is 15 residues. V shed 10 bases and J shed 3 bases, with 22 bases lying between them. This CDR3 is CATHHGRTGDYEQYF. The CDR3 DNA sequence: TGCGCCACCCACCATGGGAGGACAGGAGACTACGAGCAGTACTTC.

This clonotype was seen a few times. This chain connects TRBV7-9 to TRBJ1-1, with no clear D. CDR1 is SEHNR, CDR2 FQNEAQ, per germline (reference sequence). CDR3 length equals 13 residues. Trimming removed 6 bases at V and 9 bases at J, with 17 bases between. CDR3 amino acids: CASSLEAVPKAFF. The CDR3 DNA is TGTGCCAGCAGTCTTGAAGCTGTCCCGAAAGCTTTCTTT.

The gene calls are TRBV6-1 and TRBJ2-7, with D maybe TRBD1 (6 bases). CDR1 and CDR2 (germline): MNHNS, SASEGT. The germline V and J ends were trimmed by 7 bases and 3 bases, with 13 bases remaining between them. CDR3 length: 13 residues. CDR3 sequence reads: CASTPGQSYEQYV. CDR3 DNA: TGTGCCAGCACCCCAGGACAGAGCTACGAGCAGTACGTC.

This rearrangement joins TRBV3-1 to TRBJ1-1, with D unresolved. The CDR3 consists of 15 residues. Germline-derived CDR1 and CDR2 are LGHDT and YNNKEL (reference sequence). Trimming took 7 bases from V and 3 from J, leaving 18 bases between them. CDR3 sequence (DNA): TGTGCCAGCACTCCCAGGAGACATGTGGACACTGAAGCTTTCTTT. Encoded protein: CASTPRRHVDTEAFF.

J is TRBJ1-1 and V is TRBV7-2; D is uncertain. The CDR3 runs 16 residues. CDR1 SGHTA and CDR2 FQGNSA come from the germline V gene. Trimming stripped 0 bases from V and 8 bases from J, with 19 bases between. The CDR3 DNA reads TGTGCCAGCAGCTTAGCGGGGTCAGACTTTTTGAGCGAAGCTTTCTTT. This encodes CASSLAGSDFLSEAFF.

The J gene is TRBJ1-1, the V gene TRBV2, with TRBD1 as a possible D gene (5 bases). Germline V gene sequence: CDR1 SNHLY, CDR2 FYNNEI. The CDR3 runs to 14 residues. V lost 7 bases, J lost 5 bases, and 17 bases lay in between. In DNA form, the CDR3 reads TGTGCCAGCACCCCAGAGGGCGCAGGGACTGAAGCTTTCTTT. Residues: CASTPEGAGTEAFF. Using reference TRBV2 and TRBJ1-1 for the parts outside the CDR3, the full variable domain is EPEVTQTPSHQVTQMGQEVILRCVPISNHLYFYWYRQILGQKVEFLVSFYNNEISEKSEIFDDQFSVERPDGSNFTLKIRSTKLEDSAMYFCASTPEGAGTEAFFGQGTRLTVV.

This clonotype was counted between two and nine times. V usage is TRBV5-6 and J usage is TRBJ2-5, with 9 bases fitting TRBD2. After removal of 2 bases from V and 3 bases from J, the junction contained 5 bases not matched to a gene. There are 15 residues in the CDR3. Looked up from germline, CDR1 is SGHDT and CDR2 is YYEEEE. CDR3 sequence: CASSLTGTSKETQYF. The CDR3, as DNA: TGTGCCAGCAGCTTAACCGGGACTAGCAAAGAGACCCAGTACTTC.

The V call is TRBV7-9, the J call TRBJ2-7, with TRBD2 matching 8 bases. V lost 7 bases to trimming and J lost 3 bases; unmatched junction nucleotides: 5. This CDR3 spans 13 amino acids. The germline CDR1 and CDR2 sequences are SEHNR and FQNEAQ (reference sequence). CDR3 sequence (DNA): TGTGCCAGCACCTCAGCGGGGGTCTACGAGCAGTACTTC. The encoded protein is CASTSAGVYEQYF.

The chain carries TRBV24-1 and TRBJ2-5; D is uncertain. The CDR3 is 14 amino acids. V was clipped by 3 bases and J by 1 base, with 8 bases between them. In germline, CDR1 is KGHDR, CDR2 SFDVKD. CDR3 sequence reads: CATSDGASQETQYF. Here the CDR3 DNA reads TGTGCCACCAGTGATGGAGCTAGCCAAGAGACCCAGTACTTC.

This clonotype has just a few counts. The chain links TRBV2 to TRBJ1-6, with 9 nucleotides matching TRBD1. The V gene's germline CDR1 is SNHLY and CDR2 FYNNEI. Trimming removed 2 bases from V and 8 bases from J; junction bases left unmatched: 7. This CDR3 has 16 amino acids. The CDR3 reads CASSEYGTGRDSPLHF. The DNA of the CDR3 is TGTGCCAGCAGTGAATATGGGACAGGGAGGGATTCACCCCTCCACTTT. Together with reference TRBV2 and TRBJ1-6, the CDR3 gives the full variable domain: EPEVTQTPSHQVTQMGQEVILRCVPISNHLYFYWYRQILGQKVEFLVSFYNNEISEKSEIFDDQFSVERPDGSNFTLKIRSTKLEDSAMYFCASSEYGTGRDSPLHFGNGTRLTVT.

This clonotype turned up a few times. CDR3 sequence: CASSERDRGLDTQYF. Here the CDR3 DNA reads TGTGCCAGCAGCGAACGGGACAGGGGGTTGGATACGCAGTATTTT. The chain combines TRBV6-2 or TRBV6-3 with TRBJ2-3; TRBD1 aligns across 11 bases. Germline loops: CDR1 MNHEY, CDR2 SVGEGT. This CDR3 has 15 amino acids. V shed 6 bases and J 6 bases; nucleotides not matched to a gene: 8.

This clonotype occurred a few times. V is TRBV6-2 or TRBV6-3 and J is TRBJ1-2; no definite D call. The CDR3 runs 14 residues. Trimming took 0 bases from V and 1 from J, leaving 6 bases between them. Germline V lookup: CDR1 MNHEY, CDR2 SVGEGT. The CDR3 DNA follows: TGTGCCAGCAGTTACTCGTCGGTTAACTATGGCTACACCTTC. Its translation is CASSYSSVNYGYTF.

This clonotype was seen only a few times. The chain is built from TRBV5-6 and TRBJ1-1; TRBD1 aligns across 8 bases. The CDR3 spans 16 residues. V lost 4 bases and J lost 0; bases outside the gene matches: 8. The germline gives CDR1 SGHDT, CDR2 YYEEEE. CDR3 protein: CASSLTGARMNTEAFF. In DNA, the CDR3 is TGTGCCAGCAGCCTGACAGGGGCAAGGATGAACACTGAAGCTTTCTTT.

This clonotype was seen many times. The CDR3 DNA reads as TGTGCCAGCAGCGTTGTCCTAGCGGGACAAGAGACCCAGTACTTC. This codes for CASSVVLAGQETQYF. The V call is TRBV5-4, the J call TRBJ2-5; TRBD2 aligns across 9 bases. J gave up 2 bases and V 4 bases, and 6 bases lay outside the gene matches. Germline V gives CDR1 SGHNT, CDR2 YYREEE (reference sequence). This CDR3 has 15 residues. Combining the CDR3 with reference TRBV5-4 and TRBJ2-5 gives the whole variable domain ETGVTQSPTHLIKTRGQQVTLRCSSQSGHNTVSWYQQALGQGPQFIFQYYREEENGRGNFPPRFSGLQFPNYSSELNVNALELDDSALYLCASSVVLAGQETQYFGPGTRLLVL.

This clonotype appeared a few times. The chain has TRBV20-1 and TRBJ1-2; no reliable D call. This CDR3 contains 13 residues. The ends were cut back, 6 bases at V and 2 bases at J, with 13 bases in the middle. Germline loops: CDR1 DFQATT, CDR2 SNEGSKA (reference sequence). The CDR3 spells CSAVGGKNYGYTF. In DNA form, the CDR3 reads TGCAGTGCCGTGGGCGGTAAGAACTATGGCTACACCTTC.

The chain has TRBV28 and TRBJ2-7; the D gene is possibly TRBD2 (6 bases). V was shortened by 3 bases and J by 3 bases, with 18 bases between the two germline ends. Germline CDR1 reads MDHEN; CDR2 reads SYDVKM. The CDR3 contains 16 residues. The CDR3 region is CASSLTPNAGFYEQYV. The DNA of the CDR3 is TGTGCCAGCAGTTTGACCCCCAACGCGGGGTTCTACGAGCAGTACGTC.

V usage is TRBV6-6 and J usage is TRBJ2-5; 7 bases agree with TRBD1. V shed 0 bases, J shed 5 bases, and the junction held 6 bases outside the gene matches. The CDR3 extends over 15 amino acids. Looked up from germline, CDR1 is MNHNY and CDR2 is SVGAGI (reference sequence). CDR3 in DNA: TGTGCCAGCAGTTACTCGGAAGGGGGCTGGGAGACCCAGTACTTC. Translated, it gives CASSYSEGGWETQYF.

This clonotype was picked up a small number of times. The J gene is TRBJ1-1, the V gene TRBV7-2; no definite D call. This CDR3 has 15 amino acids. V lost 0 bases, J lost 5 bases, and 13 bases lay in between. Germline lookup yields CDR1 SGHTA and CDR2 FQGNSA. The chain's CDR3 is CASSLATAAETEAFF. In DNA form, the CDR3 reads TGTGCCAGCAGCTTAGCCACAGCCGCCGAAACTGAAGCTTTCTTT.

The chain couples TRBV5-1 to TRBJ2-7; D perhaps matches TRBD2 (6 bases). Germline V gives CDR1 SGHRS, CDR2 YFSETQ. This CDR3 contains 13 residues. V lost 4 bases and J 2 bases, leaving 10 bases between the germline ends. The CDR3 loop is CASSRDSAYEQYF. The CDR3 DNA is TGCGCCAGCAGCAGGGACTCCGCCTACGAGCAGTACTTC.

This clonotype was seen repeatedly, ten times or more. CDR3 DNA sequence: TGCGCCAGCAGCCAAGTGGGGGGTATCAACTATGGCTACACCTTC. Its protein product is CASSQVGGINYGYTF. The chain employs TRBV4-3 and TRBJ1-2, with TRBD1 as a possible D gene (5 bases). Trimming took 1 base from V and 2 from J, leaving 11 bases between them. Germline assignment: CDR1 LGHNA and CDR2 YSLEER. The length of the CDR3 is 15 residues.

This chain connects TRBV10-3 to TRBJ2-7; TRBD1 matches at 7 bases. Germline CDR1 and CDR2: ENHRY and SYGVKD. This CDR3 is 14 amino acids long. The V and J ends lost 5 bases and 6 bases, in that order; junction bases with no gene match: 10. This CDR3 is CAISPISDRTEQYF. The CDR3 nucleotides read TGTGCCATCAGTCCAATTTCGGACAGGACCGAGCAGTACTTC.